This entry describes one T cell receptor (beta chain). Its antigen is not known. This sample is part of a study of CD8 T cells in ankylosing spondylitis. Study-wide points: Ankylosing spondylitis blood seemed to carry a telltale TCR beta motif made of several highly homologous variants. Earlier work had already found some motif variants in reactive arthritis synovial fluid and blood.

A quantitative 5'-RACE method, one with molecular barcodes, was used to make TCR beta libraries. Via MiXCR, TCRdb re-called the 5' RACE reads, giving one row per CDR3 protein. This table has some 200,000 distinct CDR3 sequences, 15% to 20% appearing once. Sequences were obtained from blood, either unsorted or a sorted T cell fraction (not recorded which). This receptor was obtained from a male donor aged 5 to 29 with ankylosing spondylitis or in good health (not recorded which).

The CDR3 sequence is CASSYSNRNLYNEQFF. For the CDR3, the DNA is TGTGCCAGCAGTTACTCGAATCGGAACCTCTACAATGAGCAGTTCTTC. The V and J genes are TRBV6-6 and TRBJ2-1, with D unclear. Trimming pared 0 bases from V and 3 bases from J, leaving 12 bases between. The CDR3 has 16 residues. Per the germline V gene, CDR1 is MNHNY and CDR2 is SVGAGI (reference sequence).